The 11 T cell receptor beta chains given below trace back to one sample, sequenced in a study of T cell repertoires in cytomegalovirus infection. These receptors' targets are unknown. Via MiXCR, TCRdb re-called the reads, giving one row per CDR3 protein. The table shows about 890,000 distinct CDR3 sequences, with about 33% occurring only once. The sequences come from cultured CD8+ T cells from PBMCs, collected from culture after CMV antigen stimulation. The source of these receptors is a human donor in good health (CMV status not recorded). Some clones in this sample may be carry-over from other donors' samples.

This clonotype was counted a single time. The chain employs TRBV3-1 and TRBJ2-3; D is ambiguous. V was shortened by 0 bases and J by 0 bases, with 7 bases between the two germline ends. The CDR3 runs to 15 residues. The germline V gene encodes CDR1 LGHDT and CDR2 YNNKEL (reference sequence). CDR3 in DNA: TGTGCCAGCAGCCAAGAAGGGAAGAGCACAGATACGCAGTATTTT. This encodes CASSQEGKSTDTQYF.

This clonotype was counted a few times. The V call is TRBV28, the J call TRBJ2-3; the D is unclear. Trimming shortened V by 5 bases and J by 0 bases, and 15 bases separated the two germline ends. The CDR3 loop spans 16 amino acids. From germline, CDR1 is MDHEN and CDR2 SYDVKM. The CDR3: CASSPAMPSSTDTQYF. CDR3 nucleotides: TGTGCCAGCAGTCCCGCCATGCCTTCTAGCACAGATACGCAGTATTTT. The whole variable domain, filled in from reference TRBV28 and TRBJ2-3, reads DVKVTQSSRYLVKRTGEKVFLECVQDMDHENMFWYRQDPGLGLRLIYFSYDVKMKEKGDIPEGYSVSREKKERFSLILESASTNQTSMYLCASSPAMPSSTDTQYFGPGTRLTVL.

Comments on this clonotype: A junction boundary mismatches the germline segment, possibly from a read error. This sequence joins TRBV7-4 and TRBJ2-1; possibly TRBD1 for D (6 bases). The CDR3 sequence is 13 residues long. Germline V gene lookup returns CDR1 SGHVT and CDR2 SQSDAQ. In DNA, the CDR3 is TGTACCAGCAGCCCTATAGGGGGTAGGGAGCAGTTCTTC. Its protein is CTSSPIGGREQFF.

This clonotype was observed at least ten times. This chain joins TRBV7-9 and TRBJ2-3, with 8 positions matching TRBD1. The CDR3 consists of 16 residues. Germline V gene lookup returns CDR1 SEHNR and CDR2 FQNEAQ (reference sequence). J gave up 4 bases and V 5 bases, and 11 bases lay outside the gene matches. CDR3 in amino acids: CASSLPPDRGPDTQYF. CDR3 sequence (DNA): TGTGCCAGCAGCCTGCCCCCCGACAGGGGACCAGATACGCAGTATTTT. Combining the CDR3 with reference TRBV7-9 and TRBJ2-3 gives the whole variable domain DTGVSQNPRHKITKRGQNVTFRCDPISEHNRLYWYRQTLGQGPEFLTYFQNEAQLEKSRLLSDRFSAERPKGSFSTLEIQRTEQGDSAMYLCASSLPPDRGPDTQYFGPGTRLTVL.

This clonotype was seen a single time. With a much larger clone just one base away, this may be a read error. The J gene is TRBJ1-1, the V gene TRBV7-6, with D unresolved. The ends were cut back, 8 bases at V and 0 bases at J, with 13 bases in the middle. The CDR3 is made up of 14 amino acids. Per the germline V gene, CDR1 is SGHVS and CDR2 is FNYEAQ. The CDR3 DNA is TGTGCCAGCCACAAGGCTTTTTTGAACACTGAAGCTTTCTTT. Its protein product is CASHKAFLNTEAFF.

The chain has TRBV20-1 and TRBJ2-5; 12 bases match TRBD2. The CDR3 has 17 amino acids. The germline gives CDR1 DFQATT, CDR2 SNEGSKA (reference sequence). Unmatched junction bases numbered 15, after V lost 6 bases and J lost 4 bases. CDR3: CSARTSGGPLVLETQYF. In DNA form, the CDR3 reads TGCAGTGCGAGAACTAGCGGGGGGCCCCTGGTACTAGAGACCCAGTACTTC.

CDR3 nucleotides: TGTGCCAGCGGTCCCGGGACAGTATTAAATGAGCAGTTCTTC. It encodes CASGPGTVLNEQFF. The chain couples TRBV6-5 to TRBJ2-1, with TRBD1 matching 7 bases. V shed 8 bases, J shed 7 bases, and the junction held 11 bases outside the gene matches. This CDR3 region has 14 residues. Germline loops: CDR1 MNHEY, CDR2 SVGAGI.

This clonotype was observed many times. The V and J genes are TRBV27 and TRBJ2-1; 7 nucleotides agree with TRBD2. Germline V CDR1 and CDR2: MNHEY, SMNVEV (reference sequence). The V segment lost 0 bases and the J segment 3 bases; nucleotides outside the gene matches: 8. The CDR3 runs to 17 residues. The CDR3 sequence is CASSLSGGSQLYNEQFF. The CDR3 region has the DNA TGTGCCAGCAGTTTATCGGGGGGGTCCCAACTCTACAATGAGCAGTTCTTC.

A few counts support this clonotype. The chain is built from TRBV19 and TRBJ1-2, with no clear D. CDR1 and CDR2 from the germline V gene are LNHDA and SQIVND (reference sequence). Trimming cost V 7 bases and J 8 bases, with 17 bases left between them. The CDR3 has 13 residues. In nucleotides, the CDR3 is TGTGCCAGTACTCCGGCCTGGGCCCAAGGCTACACCTTC. It translates to CASTPAWAQGYTF.

V is TRBV6-2 or TRBV6-3 and J is TRBJ2-1, with 9 bases matching TRBD2. The V gene's germline CDR1 is MNHEY and CDR2 SVGEGT. The length of the CDR3 is 15 residues. J was trimmed by 8 bases and V by 0 bases; bases with no gene match: 5. CDR3 coding DNA: TGTGCCAGCAGTTACTCTAGCGGGGGCTTTGATGAGCAGTTCTTC. Translation gives CASSYSSGGFDEQFF.

In this sample, this clonotype turned up a few times. This chain joins TRBV28 and TRBJ2-3, with TRBD2 matching over 12 bases. The length of the CDR3 is 16 residues. Trimming cost V 3 bases and J 5 bases; bases outside gene matches: 6. Per the germline V gene, CDR1 is MDHEN and CDR2 is SYDVKM. CDR3 sequence (DNA): TGTGCCAGCAGTTTGGTACTAGCGGGGGGTGGAGATACGCAGTATTTT. Amino acids: CASSLVLAGGGDTQYF.